These 20 T cell receptor beta chains were sequenced from one sample in a study of early T cells in non-severe SARS-CoV-2 infection. MiXCR, applied by TCRdb to the 5' RACE reads, yields one record per CDR3 protein. The sample yields about 55,000 distinct CDR3 sequences, 8% to 10% seen once. Material: whole blood. Source of these receptors: an adult who was a healthcare worker with PCR-confirmed SARS-CoV-2 infection or an uninfected control (not recorded which).

The genes are TRBV6-5 and TRBJ2-1, with TRBD2 matching over 7 bases. V lost 0 bases to trimming and J lost 6 bases; unmatched junction nucleotides: 5. The germline V gene has CDR1 MNHEY and CDR2 SVGAGI. CDR3 length: 15 residues. Here the CDR3 DNA reads TGTGCCAGCAGTTACTCCACGGGGGGAATCAATGAGCAGTTCTTC. Encoded protein: CASSYSTGGINEQFF.

The chain combines TRBV28 with TRBJ2-7; a possible D gene is TRBD1 (6 bases). Germline CDR1 is MDHEN and CDR2 is SYDVKM. The CDR3 spans 16 residues. Trimming took off 5 bases at V and 4 bases at J, with 21 bases between the two ends. CDR3 sequence: CASSPRVSGTTYEQYF. The CDR3 DNA follows: TGTGCCAGCAGTCCCCGCGTCTCCGGGACAACTTACGAGCAGTACTTC.

This clonotype was found a few times. The chain is built from TRBV20-1 and TRBJ1-1; tentatively, D is TRBD1 (5 bases). The CDR3 loop spans 12 amino acids. Germline loops: CDR1 DFQATT, CDR2 SNEGSKA (reference sequence). V dropped 1 base and J dropped 4 bases, with 7 bases sitting between them. The CDR3 region has the DNA TGCAGTGCTAGAGTGGGGGGCACTGAAGCTTTCTTT. As protein: CSARVGGTEAFF.

The gene calls are TRBV2 and TRBJ2-5; tentatively, D is TRBD1 (6 bases). The CDR3 is 13 residues long. In germline, CDR1 is SNHLY, CDR2 FYNNEI. V lost 2 bases to trimming and J lost 3 bases, with 7 bases between them. DNA of the CDR3: TGTGCCAGCAGTGAATGGACAGAAGAGACCCAGTACTTC. Residues: CASSEWTEETQYF.

This clonotype has just a few counts. The rearrangement joins TRBV28 to TRBJ2-1; 9 positions agree with TRBD2. V shed 1 base, J shed 8 bases, and the junction held 6 bases outside the gene matches. This CDR3 is built from 15 residues. Per the germline V gene, CDR1 is MDHEN and CDR2 is SYDVKM. As DNA, the CDR3 is TGTGCCAGCAGTTTATATAGCGGGAGCTGGGATGAGCAGTTCTTC. It encodes CASSLYSGSWDEQFF.

In its sample, this clonotype was seen a few times. The chain joins TRBV9 to TRBJ2-2; maybe TRBD2 (5 bases). V was cut by 6 bases and J by 4 bases, with 13 bases left in between. The CDR3 has 14 residues. Germline CDR1 reads SGDLS; CDR2 reads YYNGEE. The CDR3 sequence is CASTQAAGTGELFF. The DNA of the CDR3 is TGTGCCAGCACCCAAGCGGCGGGCACCGGGGAGCTGTTTTTT.

This clonotype has only a few counts. The V gene is TRBV4-1, the J gene TRBJ2-7; D gene uncertain. The V gene lost 0 bases and the J gene lost 2 bases, with 17 bases spanning the gap. CDR1 is MGHRA, CDR2 YSYEKL, per germline. This CDR3 spans 17 amino acids. The DNA of the CDR3 is TGCGCCAGCAGCCAAGATCACGCCCCCGGAATGGCCTACGAGCAGTACTTC. Amino acid sequence: CASSQDHAPGMAYEQYF.

This clonotype came up many times. This chain connects TRBV7-6 to TRBJ1-2; possible D gene TRBD1, 5 bases. This CDR3 region has 14 residues. CDR1 and CDR2 from the germline V gene are SGHVS and FNYEAQ. V lost 2 bases and J 5 bases, leaving 12 bases between the germline ends. The CDR3 bases are TGTGCCAGCAGCTTATCCCCAGGGTTATATGGCTACACCTTC. Encoded protein: CASSLSPGLYGYTF.

The chain carries TRBV5-1 and TRBJ2-2; D gene uncertain. CDR3 length: 15 amino acids. Trimming took 4 bases from V and 4 from J, leaving 14 bases between them. Germline CDR1 SGHRS, CDR2 YFSETQ. CDR3 sequence (DNA): TGCGCCAGCAGCCTCTCCCGGTCGGGCACCGGGGAGCTGTTTTTT. It yields the protein CASSLSRSGTGELFF.

Ten or more counts support this clonotype. The chain carries TRBV20-1 and TRBJ2-3; D is perhaps TRBD1 (6 bases). Germline-derived CDR1 and CDR2 are DFQATT and SNEGSKA (reference sequence). Trimming took off 5 bases at V and 0 bases at J, with 15 bases between the two ends. This CDR3 has 15 residues. CDR3 in amino acids: CSAPDGQSSTDTQYF. The CDR3 region has the DNA TGCAGTGCTCCCGACGGACAGAGTAGCACAGATACGCAGTATTTT.

This clonotype was observed at least ten times. This rearrangement joins TRBV30 to TRBJ2-1; no definite D call. Per germline, CDR1 GTSNPN and CDR2 SVGIG (reference sequence). This CDR3 comprises 13 residues. Trimming removed 5 bases from V and 3 bases from J, with 11 bases in between. CDR3 amino acids: CAWLGNRYNEQFF. The CDR3 coding sequence is TGTGCCTGGTTAGGGAACCGCTACAATGAGCAGTTCTTC.

This chain connects TRBV28 to TRBJ2-1; 11 positions match TRBD2. This CDR3 region has 16 residues. Unmatched junction bases numbered 11, after V lost 8 bases and J lost 5 bases. Germline-derived CDR1 and CDR2 are MDHEN and SYDVKM. CDR3 region: CASDLAGGGDHNEQFF. The CDR3 DNA sequence: TGTGCCAGCGATCTAGCGGGAGGAGGGGATCACAATGAGCAGTTCTTC.

This clonotype was seen a handful of times. The CDR3, as DNA: TGTGCCAGCAGAGAACAGGGGACTACAAATGAGCAGTTCTTC. Its translation is CASREQGTTNEQFF. This chain joins TRBV6-5 and TRBJ2-1; D is tentatively TRBD1 or TRBD2 (7 bases each). Germline V gene sequence: CDR1 MNHEY, CDR2 SVGAGI. The CDR3 totals 14 residues. V was pared by 6 bases and J by 7 bases, with 16 bases between.

This clonotype was recorded a few times. The chain recombines TRBV5-1 with TRBJ1-1; perhaps TRBD1 as D (5 bases). The ends were cut back, 4 bases at V and 4 bases at J, with 5 bases in the middle. The germline V gene encodes CDR1 SGHRS and CDR2 YFSETQ. The CDR3 sequence is 11 residues long. The DNA of the CDR3 is TGCGCCAGCAGCAGGGGCACTGAAGCTTTCTTT. Its protein is CASSRGTEAFF.

This clonotype was found a few times. V gene TRBV5-1 combines with J gene TRBJ1-1, with TRBD1 as a possible D gene (6 bases). V shed 2 bases and J shed 5 bases, with 13 bases lying between them. CDR1 is SGHRS, CDR2 YFSETQ, per germline. The length of the CDR3 is 14 residues. The CDR3 protein is CASSFIRGGTEAFF. In DNA form, the CDR3 reads TGCGCCAGCAGCTTCATCAGGGGCGGGACTGAAGCTTTCTTT.

This clonotype appeared a few times. V gene TRBV4-1 combines with J gene TRBJ2-7; D uncertain. There are 14 residues in the CDR3. V gave up 1 base and J gave up 5 bases, with 12 bases separating them. Germline CDR1 and CDR2: MGHRA and YSYEKL. CDR3 loop: CASSQGGLGDEQYF. CDR3 nucleotide sequence: TGCGCCAGCAGCCAAGGAGGTCTTGGGGACGAGCAGTACTTC.

There are many counts of this clonotype. The chain couples TRBV30 to TRBJ2-2; D is undetermined. Trimming cost V 2 bases and J 6 bases, with 16 bases left between them. CDR3 length: 15 residues. Germline assignment: CDR1 GTSNPN and CDR2 SVGIG (reference sequence). In DNA form, the CDR3 reads TGTGCCTGGAGTTCAGCAGGATTTAGGGCCGGGGAGCTGTTTTTT. Translated: CAWSSAGFRAGELFF.

This chain links TRBV6-6 with TRBJ2-7, with TRBD1 matching over 7 bases. This CDR3 spans 15 amino acids. Germline loops: CDR1 MNHNY, CDR2 SVGAGI (reference sequence). Trimming at V came to 6 bases and at J to 3 bases, leaving 11 bases not matched to a gene. The CDR3 region is CASRSRDSGFYEQYF. The CDR3 bases are TGTGCCAGCAGGTCCCGGGACAGTGGCTTCTACGAGCAGTACTTC.

This clonotype has a handful of counts. The V and J genes are TRBV14 and TRBJ2-7; no clear D. Germline V gene sequence: CDR1 SGHDN, CDR2 FVKESK. Trimming removed 4 bases at V and 4 bases at J, with 17 bases between. The CDR3 totals 15 residues. Here the CDR3 reads CASSPGPTGPYEQYF. CDR3 DNA: TGTGCCAGCAGCCCAGGACCCACCGGCCCTTACGAGCAGTACTTC.

V gene TRBV5-6 combines with J gene TRBJ2-1; D unclear. Trimming stripped 4 bases from V and 2 bases from J, with 13 bases between. Germline V gene lookup returns CDR1 SGHDT and CDR2 YYEEEE. The CDR3 covers 15 residues. The DNA of the CDR3 is TGTGCCAGCAGCCCCTCAGCCCAAGCCTACAATGAGCAGTTCTTC. The encoded protein is CASSPSAQAYNEQFF.